The 27 T cell receptor beta chains below all came from one sample that was sequenced in a study of T cell responses to AZD1222 COVID-19 vaccine (dated by TCRdb to about 2021). The protocol used for the library was the immunoSEQ multiplex PCR assay. Imported from immuneACCESS, the table was reduced by TCRdb to in-frame sequences with V and J called. These copies leave out some clones; in studies compared against another copy, an unresolved V gene accounts for under half, and the cause of the remainder is not known. Within this sample are 150,000 or so clones, with about 94% of them counted one time only. The top ten clones comprise just over 5% of the sample. This sample's time point label indicates: baseline before first vaccination. Sequencing was performed on peripheral blood, taken on day 0 of AZD1222 vaccination. The receptor source for this set is an adult in good health.

The chain uses TRBV29-1 and TRBJ2-7, with D perhaps matching TRBD1 or TRBD2 (6 bases each). The germline CDR1 and CDR2 sequences are SQVTM and ANQGSEA. V was trimmed by 2 bases and J by 6 bases, leaving 14 bases between them. The CDR3 is made up of 13 amino acids. The CDR3 loop is CSVENRVGGEQYF. The CDR3 DNA reads TGCAGCGTTGAAAACAGGGTCGGGGGCGAGCAGTACTTC.

The rearrangement links TRBV19 to TRBJ1-2; 10 nucleotides line up with TRBD1. The CDR3 has 14 amino acids. J gave up 6 bases and V 3 bases, and 4 bases lay outside the gene matches. Germline lookup yields CDR1 LNHDA and CDR2 SQIVND (reference sequence). The CDR3 DNA is TGTGCCAGTAGTATTGCGACAGGGGGCGATGGCTACACCTTC. The encoded protein is CASSIATGGDGYTF.

The J gene is TRBJ2-2, the V gene TRBV14; D unresolved. The V end was cut by 1 base, the J end by 3 bases, with 9 bases between. The CDR3 runs 15 residues. From germline, CDR1 is SGHDN and CDR2 FVKESK. The CDR3 DNA is TGTGCCAGCAGCCAAGTCGGCACTTACACCGGGGAGCTGTTTTTT. As protein: CASSQVGTYTGELFF.

This clone was detected only once. The chain combines TRBV18 with TRBJ2-1; D call uncertain. Trimming removed 2 bases from V and 10 bases from J, with 6 bases in between. This CDR3 spans 11 amino acids. Germline-derived CDR1 and CDR2 are KGHSH and LQKENI. The CDR3 sequence is CASSPREEQFF. In DNA, the CDR3 is TGTGCCAGCTCACCAAGAGAAGAGCAGTTCTTC.

The chain recombines TRBV11-2 with TRBJ1-3; D not resolved. Between the trimmed V and J ends, which lost 1 base and 8 bases, there was a span of 9 bases. Germline V CDR1 and CDR2: SGHAT, FQNNGV. The CDR3 extends over 13 amino acids. In DNA, the CDR3 is TGTGCCAGCAGCTTAGGGCCTCGGGACACCATATATTTT. Protein: CASSLGPRDTIYF.

This chain joins TRBV19 and TRBJ2-1, with a weak D call TRBD2 (5 bases). The CDR3 has 14 amino acids. Trimming took off 5 bases at V and 1 base at J, with 9 bases between the two ends. Per germline, CDR1 LNHDA and CDR2 SQIVND (reference sequence). In DNA form, the CDR3 reads TGTGCCAGTAGTGCGCGGACTTCCTACAATGAGCAGTTCTTC. Residues: CASSARTSYNEQFF.

As to this clone: The germline gene is not matched at one end of the junction; a read error may be the cause. The chain employs TRBV7-2 and TRBJ2-1; TRBD2 is a possible D gene (6 bases). Germline-derived CDR1 and CDR2 are SGHTA and FQGNSA. This CDR3 is built from 14 residues. The CDR3 DNA is TGTGCCAGCACCTTAAGAGTTAGCGGCAATGAGCAGTTCTTC. The encoded protein is CASTLRVSGNEQFF.

The chain combines TRBV12-5 with TRBJ1-5; no clear D. Germline lookup yields CDR1 LGHNT and CDR2 FRNRAP. Trimming stripped 1 base from V and 7 bases from J, with 23 bases between. CDR3 length: 18 amino acids. The CDR3 here is CASGLGSGPPSDAQPQHF. The CDR3 nucleotides read TGTGCTAGTGGTTTGGGATCCGGGCCACCTTCTGACGCGCAGCCCCAGCATTTT.

This clone was seen only once. The J gene is TRBJ2-1, the V gene TRBV30; TRBD1 agrees at 10 bases. J lost 6 bases, V lost 5 bases, and 7 bases had no gene match. Germline V gene lookup returns CDR1 GTSNPN and CDR2 SVGIG (reference sequence). CDR3 length: 14 amino acids. CDR3 sequence: CAWYTGTGVNEQFF. The DNA for the CDR3 is TGTGCCTGGTATACCGGGACAGGGGTCAATGAGCAGTTCTTC.

This clone was seen once. This sequence joins TRBV29-1 and TRBJ2-7, with D tentatively TRBD1 (6 bases). Deletions cut 6 bases from V and 1 base from J, with 13 bases between. The germline CDR1 and CDR2 sequences are SQVTM and ANQGSEA. The CDR3 runs 13 residues. This CDR3 is CSVAETGSYEQYF. DNA of the CDR3: TGCAGCGTCGCCGAGACAGGATCCTACGAGCAGTACTTC.

The rearrangement links TRBV6-2 or TRBV6-3 to TRBJ2-7, with D perhaps assigned TRBD1 or TRBD2 (5 bases each). The V gene lost 2 bases and the J gene lost 1 base, with 18 bases spanning the gap. This CDR3 contains 17 residues. Germline V gene lookup returns CDR1 MNHEY and CDR2 SVGEGT. In DNA, the CDR3 is TGTGCCAGCAGTTACAACCGCCTGGGGCGCGGGTCCTACGAGCAGTACTTC. Protein: CASSYNRLGRGSYEQYF.

The genes are TRBV19 and TRBJ1-2; weak D call: TRBD1 (6 bases). V lost 11 bases and J 8 bases, leaving 21 bases between the germline ends. This CDR3 region has 13 residues. The germline V gene has CDR1 LNHDA and CDR2 SQIVND (reference sequence). The DNA for the CDR3 is TGTGCCGTAAGGGGGTCGAAGGAGGACGGCTACACCTTC. This gives the protein CAVRGSKEDGYTF.

This clone was recorded only once. CDR3 sequence: CAARTGISTDTQYF. The CDR3 bases are TGTGCCGCCCGGACAGGGATTAGCACAGATACGCAGTATTTT. The chain combines TRBV10-3 with TRBJ2-3; 8 bases are shared with TRBD1. The V gene's germline CDR1 is ENHRY and CDR2 SYGVKD. The CDR3 is 14 residues long. Trimming at V came to 11 bases and at J to 0 bases, leaving 7 bases not matched to a gene.

This clone has only one observation. V is TRBV19 and J is TRBJ2-1, with unresolved D. CDR1 LNHDA and CDR2 SQIVND come from the germline V gene (reference sequence). This CDR3 has 13 residues. Trimming removed 6 bases from V and 10 bases from J, with 16 bases in between. The CDR3 region has the DNA TGTGCCAGTAGAGTGGCTAGTAACGAAGAGCAGTTCTTC. Encoded protein: CASRVASNEEQFF.

This clone came up once. V and J are TRBV2 and TRBJ2-3; D ambiguous. This CDR3 region has 11 residues. The V end lost 0 bases, the J end lost 10 bases, and 5 bases lay between the germline ends. Germline V CDR1 and CDR2: SNHLY, FYNNEI. CDR3 DNA sequence: TGTGCCAGCAGTGAAGCCCAGTCGCAGTATTTT. Its protein product is CASSEAQSQYF.

The chain uses TRBV5-1 and TRBJ1-3, with 8 bases identical to TRBD1. The CDR3 consists of 13 residues. Germline trimming cut 4 bases from V and 8 bases from J; bases unmatched to any gene: 5. Germline V CDR1 and CDR2: SGHRS, YFSETQ. CDR3 sequence reads: CASSIDRGDTIYF. The CDR3 bases are TGCGCCAGCAGCATAGACAGGGGTGACACCATATATTTT.

The chain carries TRBV2 and TRBJ1-5, with 12 bases lining up with TRBD1. The J segment lost 7 bases and the V segment lost 3 bases, leaving 4 bases of the junction unmatched. Germline V lookup: CDR1 SNHLY, CDR2 FYNNEI. This CDR3 comprises 15 residues. CDR3 region: CASSEGQGAGQPQHF. DNA for the CDR3: TGTGCCAGCAGTGAGGGACAGGGGGCTGGGCAGCCCCAGCATTTT.

V gene TRBV9 combines with J gene TRBJ1-3, with D unclear. The V end lost 3 bases, the J end lost 4 bases, and 14 bases lay between the germline ends. CDR1 and CDR2 (germline): SGDLS, YYNGEE. There are 15 residues in the CDR3. The CDR3 region is CASSATSTPGNTIYF. The CDR3 nucleotides read TGTGCCAGCAGCGCTACCTCGACACCCGGAAACACCATATATTTT.

The rearrangement uses TRBV5-1 and TRBJ2-1; 7 bases line up with TRBD1. CDR3 length: 13 residues. V lost 7 bases, J lost 5 bases, and 6 bases stayed unmatched. Germline CDR1 reads SGHRS; CDR2 reads YFSETQ. CDR3 bases: TGCGCCAGCCGAAGGGGGCCAGACAATGAGCAGTTCTTC. This translates into CASRRGPDNEQFF.

This sequence joins TRBV7-2 and TRBJ1-2; possible D gene TRBD1, 5 bases. From germline, CDR1 is SGHTA and CDR2 FQGNSA. The V and J ends lost 1 base and 0 bases respectively, with 9 bases between them. The CDR3 sequence is 15 residues long. CDR3 nucleotide sequence: TGTGCCAGCAGCTTAGGCGGGGCCTCTAACTATGGCTACACCTTC. Encoded protein: CASSLGGASNYGYTF.

The chain combines TRBV5-4 with TRBJ2-3; tentative D call: TRBD1 (6 bases). Germline-derived CDR1 and CDR2 are SGHNT and YYREEE (reference sequence). Trimming removed 1 base at V and 5 bases at J, with 14 bases between. This CDR3 has 15 residues. This CDR3 is CASSLSSQGKDTQYF. For the CDR3, the DNA is TGTGCCAGCAGCTTGAGTAGCCAGGGGAAAGATACGCAGTATTTT.

The chain uses TRBV28 and TRBJ1-6; weak D call: TRBD1 (5 bases). Germline V gene sequence: CDR1 MDHEN, CDR2 SYDVKM. Trimming shortened V by 5 bases and J by 3 bases, and 11 bases separated the two germline ends. The CDR3 covers 15 residues. Written as DNA, the CDR3 is TGTGCCAGCAGTGGGGACGGATACTATAATTCACCCCTCCACTTT. The encoded protein is CASSGDGYYNSPLHF.

The chain recombines TRBV6-5 with TRBJ1-5; TRBD1 matches at 8 bases. Germline V gene data show CDR1 as MNHEY and CDR2 as SVGAGI. Trimming took 6 bases from V and 5 from J; bases not matched to a gene: 6. CDR3 size: 14 residues. CDR3: CASSPGQVYQPQHF. The CDR3, as DNA: TGTGCCAGCAGCCCGGGACAGGTATATCAGCCCCAGCATTTT.

The gene calls are TRBV30 and TRBJ1-4; D not resolved. CDR3 length: 12 residues. Looked up from germline, CDR1 is GTSNPN and CDR2 is SVGIG (reference sequence). The V and J ends lost 2 bases and 8 bases respectively, with 9 bases between them. CDR3 in amino acids: CAWSRVGEKLFF. The CDR3 DNA follows: TGTGCCTGGAGTAGAGTGGGGGAAAAACTGTTTTTT. Using reference TRBV30 and TRBJ1-4 for the parts outside the CDR3, the full variable domain is SQTIHQWPATLVQPVGSPLSLECTVEGTSNPNLYWYRQAAGRGLQLLFYSVGIGQISSEVPQNLSASRPQDRQFILSSKKLLLSDSGFYLCAWSRVGEKLFFGSGTQLSVL.

The chain couples TRBV18 to TRBJ2-5; D remains ambiguous. Trimming removed 3 bases at V and 2 bases at J, with 16 bases between. The germline V gene encodes CDR1 KGHSH and CDR2 LQKENI. The CDR3 has 16 amino acids. The CDR3 loop reads CASSPGVYGSQETQYF. CDR3 DNA sequence: TGTGCCAGCTCACCGGGCGTATACGGGTCTCAAGAGACCCAGTACTTC.

V is TRBV29-1 and J is TRBJ1-4; D uncertain. Trimming stripped 3 bases from V and 4 bases from J, with 9 bases between. Germline V gives CDR1 SQVTM, CDR2 ANQGSEA. CDR3 length: 13 residues. The CDR3 coding sequence is TGCAGCGTTGATCCGGGGAATAATGAAAAACTGTTTTTT. It translates to CSVDPGNNEKLFF. The whole variable domain, remainder taken from reference TRBV29-1 and TRBJ1-4, is SAVISQKPSRDICQRGTSLTIQCQVDSQVTMMFWYRQQPGQSLTLIATANQGSEATYESGFVIDKFPISRPNLTFSTLTVSNMSPEDSSIYLCSVDPGNNEKLFFGSGTQLSVL.

The chain employs TRBV19 and TRBJ1-1; 9 bases line up with TRBD1. CDR3 length: 14 residues. The ends lost 10 bases at V and 3 bases at J; junction bases unmatched: 9. Germline CDR1 is LNHDA and CDR2 is SQIVND (reference sequence). CDR3 protein: CAIFDRGIHTEAFF. The DNA of the CDR3 is TGTGCCATCTTCGACAGGGGGATCCACACTGAAGCTTTCTTT.